The T cell receptor beta chain described here comes from a study of metastatic and nonmetastatic thyroid tumors (TCRdb year 2020). Background on the whole study: The researchers compared repertoires between peripheral blood samples and tumor or nodule tissue samples from patients with malignant or benign thyroid disease. General conclusions and limits of the study: TCR beta diversity was reported as significantly higher in malignant tumors than in benign nodules, in both blood and tumor samples.

The library was obtained by PCR. The listed sequencing device is Illumina HiSeq 4000. High-throughput sequencing was used to profile the CDR3 region of the TCR beta-chain in every patient. Per the original workflow: A classifier to discriminate distant-metastatic papillary thyroid cancer patients was built from CDR3 differences across clinicopathological groups. Repertoire diversity was assessed with the Shannon index, and tumor-blood repertoire similarity with the Morisita-Horn index. The raw public reads went through TCRdb reprocessing: fastp at Q25, MiXCR clone calling, in-frame beta chains kept. The authors' filters were not applied to this entry. Across this sample there are about 60,000 clones, with around 15% seen only once. The ten largest account for around 9% of the sample. None of the patients had been given any treatment before thyroid surgery. Patient clinical samples collected from about 2011 to 2018 were retrospectively analysed using T-cell receptor beta sequencing.

As for this clone: The specificity of this receptor is unknown. A much larger clone differs from this one at a single base, so this may be a read error.

Per the germline V gene, SGHVS is the CDR1 and FNYEAQ is the CDR2. The CDR3 measures 13 amino acids from cysteine to phenylalanine. The DNA shown is the 39-base CDR3, in frame from base 1. Sequenced material: blood. The chain uses TRBV7-6 and TRBJ2-2; TRBD1 is a possible D gene, resting on 5 matching bases. This receptor was obtained from a male donor with papillary thyroid cancer or a benign thyroid nodule (not recorded which). Some clones in this sample may be carry-over from other donors' samples. The CDR3: CASRRENTWELFF. The DNA is TGTGCCAGCCGCAGGGAAAACACCTGGGAGCTGTTTTTT.